This entry is about one TCR beta chain. The source of the sample is a study of neoadjuvant anti-PD-1 for oral cavity cancer. Study-wide background: Patients without progression got a fourth dose around day 43.

From germline, CDR1 is GTSNPN and CDR2 SVGIG (reference sequence). The CDR3 spans 15 residues. Trimming cost V 0 bases and J 9 bases; bases outside gene matches: 10. Here immunoSEQ multiplex PCR was the method, and the copy in TCRdb shows in-frame clones only, minus some. The sample has about 7,400 clones; more than 40% are singletons. These oral cavity squamous cell carcinomas were HPV-negative and locally advanced. The sample here was tumor tissue, taken before nivolumab (anti-PD-1) treatment. The source is a person between 40 and 85 years old with oral cavity squamous cell carcinoma. The chain couples TRBV30 to TRBJ2-4; 8 positions match TRBD1. In DNA form, the CDR3 reads TGTGCCTGGAGTGTACCCAGGACAGGGAGAACCATTCAGTACTTC. Its translation is CAWSVPRTGRTIQYF.